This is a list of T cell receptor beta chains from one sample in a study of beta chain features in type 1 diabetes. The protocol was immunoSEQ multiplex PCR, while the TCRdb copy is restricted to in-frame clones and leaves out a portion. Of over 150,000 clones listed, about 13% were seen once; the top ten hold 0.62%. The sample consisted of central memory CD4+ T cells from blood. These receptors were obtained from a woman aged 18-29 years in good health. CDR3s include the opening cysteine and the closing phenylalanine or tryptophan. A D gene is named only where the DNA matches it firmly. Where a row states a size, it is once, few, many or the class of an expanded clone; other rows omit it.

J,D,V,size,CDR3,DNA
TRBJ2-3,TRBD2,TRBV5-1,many,CASSLSGRGTDTQYF,TGCGCCAGCAGCTTGAGCGGGAGGGGCACAGATACGCAGTATTTT
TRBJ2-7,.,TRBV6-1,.,CASRDKSYEQYF,TGTGCCAGCAGGGACAAATCCTACGAGCAGTACTTC
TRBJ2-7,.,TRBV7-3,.,CASSSSVGYEQYF,TGTGCCAGCAGCTCTAGCGTCGGCTACGAGCAGTACTTC
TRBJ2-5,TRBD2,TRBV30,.,CAWSVSRTSGSGETQYF,TGTGCCTGGAGTGTATCCCGGACTAGCGGGAGTGGCGAGACCCAGTACTTC
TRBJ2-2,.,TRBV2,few,CASGGRYTGELFF,TGTGCCAGCGGCGGGCGGTACACCGGGGAGCTGTTTTTT
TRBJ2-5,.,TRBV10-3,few,CATALADQETQYF,TGTGCCACCGCCTTGGCGGACCAAGAGACCCAGTACTTC
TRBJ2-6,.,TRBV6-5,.,CASSLVSSGANVLTF,TGTGCCAGCAGCCTTGTTTCCTCTGGGGCCAACGTCCTGACTTTC
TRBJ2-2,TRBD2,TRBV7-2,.,CASSLGYRSSGRGDGELFF,TGTGCCAGCAGCTTAGGTTATAGGTCTAGCGGGAGGGGCGACGGGGAGCTGTTTTTT
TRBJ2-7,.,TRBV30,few,CAWAKRAPAYEQYF,TGTGCCTGGGCTAAGCGGGCCCCGGCCTACGAGCAGTACTTC
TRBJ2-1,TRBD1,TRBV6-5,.,CASRKPGGRENEQFF,TGTGCCAGCAGAAAACCAGGGGGCAGGGAGAATGAGCAGTTCTTC
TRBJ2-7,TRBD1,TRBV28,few,CASSSSSQGWEKQYF,TGTGCCAGCAGTTCCTCTTCACAGGGGTGGGAAAAGCAGTACTTC
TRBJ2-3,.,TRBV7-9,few,CASSHRVDTQYF,TGTGCCAGCAGCCACAGGGTGGATACGCAGTATTTT
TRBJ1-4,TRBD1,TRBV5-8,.,CASSQDPPRQGRDEKLFF,TGTGCCAGCAGCCAAGATCCCCCACGACAGGGGCGCGATGAAAAACTGTTTTTT
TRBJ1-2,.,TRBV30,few,CACERNYGYTF,TGTGCCTGCGAGAGGAACTATGGCTACACCTTC
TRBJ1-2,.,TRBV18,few,CASSPDERGGYGYTF,TGTGCCAGCTCACCAGATGAAAGGGGCGGCTATGGCTACACCTTC
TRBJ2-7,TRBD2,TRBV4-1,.,CASSQAVRLAGFEQYF,TGCGCCAGCAGCCAAGCGGTAAGGCTAGCGGGTTTCGAGCAGTACTTC
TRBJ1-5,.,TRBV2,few,CASRFRTADQPQHF,TGTGCCAGCAGATTCCGGACAGCCGATCAGCCCCAGCATTTT
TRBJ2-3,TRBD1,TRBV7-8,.,CASSEYEGARADTQYF,TGTGCCAGCAGCGAATACGAGGGGGCTAGGGCGGATACGCAGTATTTT